A selection of T cell receptor beta chains follows, all from one sample in a study of T-cell reconstitution after alpha-beta-depleted transplantation in children. TCRdb called the PCR reads again in MiXCR, with one record for every CDR3 protein. The table records approximately 800,000 distinct CDR3 sequences, roughly 15% of them present only once. The material sequenced was PBMCs, mostly from graft donor cells, taken 360 days after TCRalphabeta/CD19-depleted stem cell transplant. The source is a male patient younger than 18 who had a stem cell transplant for acute lymphoblastic leukemia, so the T cells may come from the graft donor. CDR3s include the opening cysteine and the closing phenylalanine or tryptophan. A D gene is named only where the DNA matches it firmly. Size is omitted from some rows. Given values are once, few, many or a class for expanded clones.

many	TRBV7-7	TRBJ2-5	.	TGTGCCAGCAGCTTAGCCCTCGGGCGGAGAGAGACCCAGTACTTC	CASSLALGRRETQYF
.	TRBV18	TRBJ2-7	.	TGTGCCAGCTCACCAGGGGATACCTACGAGCAGTACTTC	CASSPGDTYEQYF
.	TRBV10-3	TRBJ2-5	.	TGTGCCATCAGTGAGCGGCCAGACCAAGAGACCCAGTACTTC	CAISERPDQETQYF
.	TRBV29-1	TRBJ2-5	.	TGCAGCGTTGACCTAACCCAGTCCCAAGAGACCCAGTACTTC	CSVDLTQSQETQYF
few	TRBV2	TRBJ1-2	.	TGTGCCAGCCATGACACCTTTGGCTACACCTTC	CASHDTFGYTF
.	TRBV6-5	TRBJ2-6	TRBD1	TGTGCCAGCAGTTACAGGCAGGGGGCAAGTTACTCTGGGGCCAACGTCCTGACTTTC	CASSYRQGASYSGANVLTF
few	TRBV20-1	TRBJ2-3	.	TGCAGTGCTAGATCGACACCCACAGATACGCAGTATTTT	CSARSTPTDTQYF
many	TRBV5-1	TRBJ2-1	.	TGCGCCAGAGGCTGGGGGAAGCAGTTCTTC	CARGWGKQFF
few	TRBV12-3/TRBV12-4	TRBJ2-7	.	TGTGCCAGCAGTTCCCAGCCCAATAGTCTCTACGAGCAGTACTTC	CASSSQPNSLYEQYF
.	TRBV5-5	TRBJ2-1	TRBD2	TGTGCCAGCAGCTTGGGGGGGGGTGGGAGTAGTTCCTACAATGAGCAGTTCTTC	CASSLGGGGSSSYNEQFF
few	TRBV28	TRBJ2-5	.	TGTGCCAGCCGGGTCGGGTGGACTCTCCAAGAGACCCAGTACTTC	CASRVGWTLQETQYF
many	TRBV20-1	TRBJ1-5	.	TGCAGTGCTAGAGGGGGGCAGTTCAATCAGCCCCAGCATTTT	CSARGGQFNQPQHF
.	TRBV11-2	TRBJ2-3	.	TGTGCCAGCAGTAAATTTTTAGGGGAAGGGAGGACAGATACGCAGTATTTT	CASSKFLGEGRTDTQYF
many	TRBV14	TRBJ2-5	TRBD1	TGTGCCAGCAGCCACAACAGGGGGCAAGAGACCCAGTACTTC	CASSHNRGQETQYF
.	TRBV5-1	TRBJ2-1	TRBD2	TGCGCCAGCAGCTTTCCCGGACTAGCGGGCACGACAAGCTCCTACAATGAGCAGTTCTTC	CASSFPGLAGTTSSYNEQFF
few	TRBV5-6	TRBJ2-5	TRBD2	TGTGCCAGCAGCCACGCAAGCGGGAGTGCTTTCGAGACCCAGTACTTC	CASSHASGSAFETQYF
.	TRBV11-1	TRBJ2-5	.	TGTGCCAGCAGCACCCCGGGGGTTGGGACCCAGTACTTC	CASSTPGVGTQYF
few	TRBV19	TRBJ2-2	.	TGTGCCAGTAGTATAGATCCCAGCAACACCGGGGAGCTGTTTTTT	CASSIDPSNTGELFF
few	TRBV30	TRBJ2-3	.	TGTGCCTGGAGTGGTTGGGCCCGCACAGATACGCAGTATTTT	CAWSGWARTDTQYF
.	TRBV10-3	TRBJ2-7	.	TGTGCCATCAGTGAGTCCAGCCACTACGAGCAGTACTTC	CAISESSHYEQYF
few	TRBV5-1	TRBJ2-1	TRBD2	TGCGCCAGCAGCGCCCCCATCTCTAGCGGGAGAGGCAATGAGCAGTTCTTC	CASSAPISSGRGNEQFF
.	TRBV7-3	TRBJ2-1	TRBD2	TGTGCCAGCAGCCCGGGGGCGACTAGCGGGAGAATAAATGAGCAGTTCTTC	CASSPGATSGRINEQFF
.	TRBV20-1	TRBJ2-1	TRBD2	TGCAGTGCTACTCTTGCCGGGACTAGCGGTGAGCAGTTCTTC	CSATLAGTSGEQFF
.	TRBV29-1	TRBJ2-3	TRBD1	TGCAGCGTTGACTCGGGACAGGCAGGGGATACGCAGTATTTT	CSVDSGQAGDTQYF
many	TRBV6-5	TRBJ1-3	.	TGTGCCAGCAGTTACTCGGCAGGGGCGGGAAACACCATATATTTT	CASSYSAGAGNTIYF
.	TRBV24-1	TRBJ2-5	.	TGTCCACGAAGGGAGACCCAGTACTTC	CPRRETQYF
few	TRBV6-5	TRBJ2-7	.	TGTGCCAGCAGCATAATGGGGTACGAGCAGTACTTC	CASSIMGYEQYF
few	TRBV10-3	TRBJ2-7	.	TGTGCCATCAGCCCGGACTCCTCCTACGAGCAGTACTTC	CAISPDSSYEQYF
few	TRBV7-8	TRBJ1-6	.	TGTGCCAGCCGCTTGGGAGGCGCCAATAACCTACATTCACCCCTCCACTTT	CASRLGGANNLHSPLHF
.	TRBV9	TRBJ2-1	TRBD1	TGTGCCAGCAGCTTTAGGACAGGGACTGAGCAGTTCTTC	CASSFRTGTEQFF
.	TRBV7-9	TRBJ2-2	TRBD2	TGTGCCAGCAGCTCCCGAAGCGGGAGCTACACCGGGGAGCTGTTTTTT	CASSSRSGSYTGELFF
few	TRBV4-1	TRBJ2-1	.	TGCGCCAGCAGCCAGTTAGCGTCGGGTTCCTACAATGAGCAGTTCTTC	CASSQLASGSYNEQFF
.	TRBV12-3/TRBV12-4	TRBJ2-3	.	TGTGCCAGCAGCCGAGACAGGGGAGGGACAGATACGCAGTATTTT	CASSRDRGGTDTQYF
.	TRBV15	TRBJ2-4	.	TGTGCCACCAGCAGGCTAGCAACCAAAAACATTCAGTACTTC	CATSRLATKNIQYF
.	TRBV12-3/TRBV12-4	TRBJ2-5	.	TGTGCCAGCAGTTTGGGCCCCCACTTCCCGTTTGGAGAGACCCAGTACTTC	CASSLGPHFPFGETQYF
.	TRBV10-3	TRBJ1-1	.	TGTGCCATCCGGGGACCCACAGGGTCGGGCACTGAAGCTTTCTTT	CAIRGPTGSGTEAFF
many	TRBV5-1	TRBJ2-5	.	TGTGCCAGCAGCTTGGCGGGGAAAGAGACCCAGTACTTC	CASSLAGKETQYF
few	TRBV7-8	TRBJ1-2	TRBD1	TGTGCCAGCAGCTTCTACAGGGGAACGCATAACTATGGCTACACCTTC	CASSFYRGTHNYGYTF
.	TRBV29-1	TRBJ2-7	TRBD2	TGCAGTGCTGCCGGGACTAGCGGGACTCTAGGGCAGTACTTC	CSAAGTSGTLGQYF
.	TRBV5-1	TRBJ2-1	.	TGCGCCAGCAGCTTCTACGGTGAGCAGTTCTTC	CASSFYGEQFF
.	TRBV7-9	TRBJ2-7	TRBD2	TGTGCCGCCGGTAGGACTAGCGGCTACGAGCAGTACTTC	CAAGRTSGYEQYF
many	TRBV29-1	TRBJ2-7	TRBD1	TGCAGCGTTGAATCAACAGGGGCCCCCTACGAGCAGTACTTC	CSVESTGAPYEQYF
few	TRBV29-1	TRBJ2-7	.	TGCAGCGTTGAAGATCTCGTCGAGCAGTACTTC	CSVEDLVEQYF
.	TRBV11-3	TRBJ2-2	TRBD1	TGTGCCAGCAGCAATAACTGGGTACAGGGGGACACCGGGGAGCTGTTTTTT	CASSNNWVQGDTGELFF
.	TRBV6-5	TRBJ2-5	.	TGTGCCAGCAGTTACTCGAATCTCCCTTCCACAGAGACCCAGTACTTC	CASSYSNLPSTETQYF
.	TRBV29-1	TRBJ2-1	TRBD1	TGCAGCGTCAGAACGGGACAGGGGAACCCTGAGCAGTTCTTC	CSVRTGQGNPEQFF
few	TRBV4-1	TRBJ1-4	.	TGCGCCAGCAGCATCAACTTCCAGGGTGGAGGGGAAAAACTGTTTTTT	CASSINFQGGGEKLFF
many	TRBV7-9	TRBJ2-7	TRBD2	TGTGCCAGCAGCTTAGAAGCGGGAGTCGAGCAGTACTTC	CASSLEAGVEQYF
.	TRBV6-1	TRBJ1-4	.	TGTGCCAGCACCCTCAGTGGTCCAGGTGAAAAACTGTTTTTT	CASTLSGPGEKLFF
.	TRBV6-5	TRBJ2-7	.	TGTGCCAGCAGTTACTCGACGGCTAGCTCCTACGAGCAGTACTTC	CASSYSTASSYEQYF
.	TRBV6-2/TRBV6-3	TRBJ1-3	TRBD1	TGTGCCAGCACCCACTTCCCGGGACAGTACTTCTCTGGAAACACCATATATTTT	CASTHFPGQYFSGNTIYF